This T cell receptor (beta chain) comes out of a study of radiotherapy plus CTLA-4 blockade in lung cancer. There are a few counts of this clone. Its antigen remains unidentified. V dropped 6 bases and J dropped 3; count of bases not matched to a gene: 4. CDR3 length equals 13 residues. Germline-derived CDR1 and CDR2 are MNHNY and SVGAGI (reference sequence). The protocol was immunoSEQ multiplex PCR, while the TCRdb copy is restricted to in-frame clones and leaves out a portion. The sample lists about 45,000 clones; roughly 59% were seen once. General study results and limits: Radiotherapy with ipilimumab was followed by blood expansion of tumor-derived clones.

The specimen was peripheral blood, collected from a patient treated with radiotherapy plus ipilimumab. The receptor was isolated from a human donor with non-small cell lung cancer who had a partial response to radiotherapy plus ipilimumab. The chain combines TRBV6-6 with TRBJ2-7; 8 nucleotides align to TRBD1. CDR3 in DNA: TGTGCCAGCAGGCAGGGGGCTCGCTACGAGCAGTACTTC. Translation gives CASRQGARYEQYF.